Shown below are 5 T cell receptor beta chains from a single sample sequenced in a study of T-cell reconstitution after alpha-beta-depleted transplantation in children. Preparation of the TCRbeta library involved a method that used unique molecular identifiers. TCRdb re-derived calls from the PCR reads in MiXCR, one entry per CDR3 protein. The sample records around 450,000 distinct CDR3 sequences, 43% being singletons. Sequencing was performed on PBMCs, taken before TCRalphabeta/CD19-depleted stem cell transplant. The source is a girl aged 2 to 10 with aplastic anemia, due to receive a stem cell transplant.

There are many counts of this clonotype. V and J are TRBV5-1 and TRBJ2-7, with TRBD1 identical over 10 bases. This CDR3 spans 13 amino acids. Per the germline V gene, CDR1 is SGHRS and CDR2 is YFSETQ. V shed 7 bases and J 3 bases; nucleotides not matched to a gene: 4. CDR3 region: CASGTGELYEQYF. Here the CDR3 DNA reads TGCGCCAGCGGGACAGGGGAACTCTACGAGCAGTACTTC.

This clonotype was counted many times. The chain links TRBV20-1 to TRBJ2-3; D might be TRBD2 (5 bases). Germline V gene data show CDR1 as DFQATT and CDR2 as SNEGSKA (reference sequence). Trimming took off 0 bases at V and 0 bases at J, with 16 bases between the two ends. The CDR3 is made up of 17 amino acids. CDR3 bases: TGCAGTGCTAGAGATTTCAGAGGGTTCCCTAGCACAGATACGCAGTATTTT. Translating gives CSARDFRGFPSTDTQYF.

This chain uses TRBV2 with TRBJ2-5; 14 bases are shared with TRBD2. In germline, CDR1 is SNHLY, CDR2 FYNNEI. CDR3 length: 16 residues. V dropped 5 bases and J dropped 6; count of bases not matched to a gene: 8. CDR3 bases: TGTGCCAGCAGTCTGTCCGGGACTAGCGGGAGCCAGACCCAGTACTTC. It is translated as CASSLSGTSGSQTQYF.

The gene calls are TRBV7-6 and TRBJ2-1, with D unclear. This CDR3 comprises 14 residues. The V and J ends lost 4 bases and 3 bases respectively, with 10 bases between them. Germline V gives CDR1 SGHVS, CDR2 FNYEAQ. CDR3 DNA: TGTGCCAGCAGCTCTCTAGACGGCTACAATGAGCAGTTCTTC. Amino acid sequence: CASSSLDGYNEQFF.

The V call is TRBV20-1, the J call TRBJ1-5; tentatively, D is TRBD1 (5 bases). V lost 5 bases and J 9 bases, leaving 17 bases between the germline ends. Germline CDR1 is DFQATT and CDR2 is SNEGSKA (reference sequence). This CDR3 contains 13 residues. CDR3 residues: CSALAGRVTPQHF. The CDR3 DNA sequence: TGCAGTGCTTTGGCGGGCAGGGTGACGCCCCAGCATTTT.